The TCR beta chain under discussion was sequenced for a study of shared clonotypes between healthy human individuals (dated by TCRdb to about 2020). Background on the whole study: The cohort included three men and two women between 18 and 49 years of age. To increase sequencing depth and limit assay-specific biases, different laboratories used diverse techniques to prepare libraries and sequence TCR repertoires. To estimate repertoire size and how much clonotype sharing occurs between individuals, the study deeply sequenced the blood TCR repertoires of about 5 healthy adults. Leukapheresis yielded between about 0.9 and 8.9 billion PBMCs per donor. For each donor, CD4 naive and CD4 memory were each given three plates, CD8 naive was given two plates, and CD8 memory was given one plate.

Using the deep immunoSEQ assay, multiplex PCR amplified TCR CDR3 regions from genomic DNA. Extracted genomic DNA from each cell subset was spread evenly across all wells of several immunoSEQ 96-well plates, with each plate serving as a replicate. For sorted subsets, each replicate PCR was loaded with roughly 0.2 ug genomic DNA, equivalent to 32,000 or so T cell genomes. Purified libraries were measured with a Qubit 3.0 fluorometer, size-checked on a Bioanalyzer 2100, and measured again with the KAPA Library Quantification kit. Each immunoSEQ 96-well plate was sequenced on its own single-read 150-cycle Illumina NextSeq 550 flow cell. For the original study's pipeline: Because only junctional sequences without quality scores were contained in the immunoSEQ output, filtering matching that applied to full-length reads could not be performed. Sequences were annotated with PyIR, a Python wrapper for IgBLAST v1.9, using IMGT germline references to assign V/J genes and CDR3. Reads were removed for weak V/J assignments (E-value above 1e-6), missing CDR3, stop codons, out-of-frame junctions, or ambiguous translated residues. V3J clonotypes were defined as sequences sharing the same inferred V gene, J gene, and CDR3 amino acid sequence. Percentage overlap between repertoires was calculated by dividing the number of shared unique clonotypes by the size of the smaller repertoire. Three approaches were used to assess repertoire richness: RTK rarefaction, the Chao1 estimator, and Recon v2.1 estimates of unobserved clonotypes. OLGA was used to compute generation probabilities for all TCRbeta clonotypes that the gDNA method yielded from a handful of donors. TCRdb holds this immuneACCESS table with in-frame rearrangements only. Some clones are missing; in checked studies, unresolved V genes explain under half, and the rest has no known cause. For V, J and clone size, that table is used; D and trimming come from the DNA. This sample gives some 740,000 clones in total; nearly 95% of them show up just once. Of the sample, under 30% is held by the ten largest clones.

This clone was detected only once. This clone's antigen is unknown. Base qualities are not at hand, and no much larger clone is one base apart. Study-wide conclusions, independent of this receptor: Compared with non-shared clonotypes, clonotypes shared by all four sorted-subset donors had higher generation probabilities. Incomplete sequencing was indicated by rarefaction of sorted-subset datasets, despite the large sequencing depth. The small number of donors limited the genetic and exposure-history diversity represented. Sharing across several donors was observed for around 5% of naive CD4, less than 4% of naive CD8, 2% to 2.5% of memory CD4, and roughly 0.4% of memory CD8 clonotypes. Based on pairwise subsampling, the degree of clonotype sharing among donors was expected to be affected by sequencing depth. Estimated clonotype richness was generally larger for naive than for memory subsets. Sampling was restricted to blood, and TCR repertoires in tissue are likely to differ from TCR repertoires in blood.

Reading the germline V gene (reference sequence) gives CDR1 LNHNV and CDR2 YYDKDF. The V end gives up 9 bases and the J end 6 bases, leaving 11 bases in the junction not matched to a gene. The CDR3 sequence holds 14 residues, the cysteine and phenylalanine included. The kept DNA is CDR3 alone, 42 bases in frame from the first base. CD8 naive samples were CD45RO-negative cells positively selected for CCR7, giving a CD45RA+CCR7+ population that excluded TemRA cells. The donors were healthy, HIV-negative adults with no recently reported acute infections or vaccinations. Every donor was a Caucasian adult residing in Nashville, Tennessee, USA. Blood was obtained by leukapheresis, after which PBMCs were separated by Ficoll-Histopaque density gradient centrifugation and cryopreserved in liquid nitrogen vapor phase. Purity and quantity of every magnetically sorted T cell population were checked by analytical flow cytometry. Genomic DNA was isolated from each sorted fraction and quantified by UV absorbance on a Nanodrop 2000c.

This receptor chain uses TRBV15 and TRBJ2-1, with 7 bases aligning to TRBD1. The sample taken for sequencing was naive CD8+ T cells sorted from blood. This specimen's cell subset or site label, interpreted: CD45RA+CCR7+. This clonotype was obtained from a man under 40 in good health. The CDR3 is CATDQGVVRNEQFF. The sequence in DNA is TGTGCCACAGATCAGGGGGTTGTTCGCAATGAGCAGTTCTTC.